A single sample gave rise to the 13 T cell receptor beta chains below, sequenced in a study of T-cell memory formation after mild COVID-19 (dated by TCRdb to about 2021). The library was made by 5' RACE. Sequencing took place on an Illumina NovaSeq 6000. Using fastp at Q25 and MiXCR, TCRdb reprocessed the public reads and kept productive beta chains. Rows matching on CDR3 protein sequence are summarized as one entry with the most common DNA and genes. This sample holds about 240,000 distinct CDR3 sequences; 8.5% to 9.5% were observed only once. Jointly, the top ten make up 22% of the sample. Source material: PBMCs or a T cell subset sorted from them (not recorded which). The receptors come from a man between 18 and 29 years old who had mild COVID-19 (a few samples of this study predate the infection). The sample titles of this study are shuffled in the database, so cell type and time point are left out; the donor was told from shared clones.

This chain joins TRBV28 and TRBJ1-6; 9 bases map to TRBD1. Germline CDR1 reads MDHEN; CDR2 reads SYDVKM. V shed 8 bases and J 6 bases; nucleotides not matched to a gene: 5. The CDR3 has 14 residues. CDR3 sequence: CASVMGQGNSPLHF. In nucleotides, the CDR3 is TGTGCCAGCGTTATGGGACAGGGTAATTCACCCCTCCACTTT.

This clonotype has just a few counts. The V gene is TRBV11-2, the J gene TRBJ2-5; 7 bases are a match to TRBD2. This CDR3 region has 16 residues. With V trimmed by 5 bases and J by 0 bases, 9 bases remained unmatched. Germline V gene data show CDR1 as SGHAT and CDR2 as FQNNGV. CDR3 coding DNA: TGTGCCAGCAGCCCACCTAGCGGTTGGTACCAAGAGACCCAGTACTTC. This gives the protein CASSPPSGWYQETQYF.

DNA of the CDR3: TGTGCCAGCAGCAAAGGCCAGGGAGGGGCGGCCAAAAACATTCAGTACTTC. Translation gives CASSKGQGGAAKNIQYF. The V call is TRBV21-1, the J call TRBJ2-4; TRBD2 is the table's D call, not checked against the DNA. TRBV21-1 is a known pseudogene. CDR3 length equals 17 residues.

CDR3 sequence (DNA): TGTGCCAGCCGAATCCAGGGGGCCCTCAATGAGCAGTTCTTC. Translating it yields CASRIQGALNEQFF. This chain links TRBV12-3 or TRBV12-4 with TRBJ2-1; TRBD1 matches 8 bases. The trim removed 8 bases at V and 6 bases at J, leaving 9 bases unmatched. CDR3 length: 14 amino acids.

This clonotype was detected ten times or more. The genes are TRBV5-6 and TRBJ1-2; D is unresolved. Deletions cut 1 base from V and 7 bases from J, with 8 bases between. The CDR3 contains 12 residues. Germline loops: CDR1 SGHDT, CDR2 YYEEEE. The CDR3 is CASSLSGGGYTF. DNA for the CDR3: TGTGCCAGCAGCTTGTCAGGCGGTGGCTACACCTTC.

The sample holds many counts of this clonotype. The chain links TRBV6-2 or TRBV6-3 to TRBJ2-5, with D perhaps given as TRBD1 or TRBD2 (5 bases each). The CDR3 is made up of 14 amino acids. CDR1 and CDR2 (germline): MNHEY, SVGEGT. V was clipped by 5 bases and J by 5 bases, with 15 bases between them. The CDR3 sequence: CASSRDRRVETQYF. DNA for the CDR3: TGTGCCAGCAGTCGGGACCGACGGGTGGAGACCCAGTACTTC.

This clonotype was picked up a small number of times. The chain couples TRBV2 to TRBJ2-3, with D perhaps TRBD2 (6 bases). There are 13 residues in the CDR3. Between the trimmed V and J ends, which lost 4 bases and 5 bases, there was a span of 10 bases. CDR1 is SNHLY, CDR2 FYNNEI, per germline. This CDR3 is CASSVWRGDTQYF. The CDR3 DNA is TGTGCCAGCAGTGTTTGGAGGGGAGATACGCAGTATTTT.

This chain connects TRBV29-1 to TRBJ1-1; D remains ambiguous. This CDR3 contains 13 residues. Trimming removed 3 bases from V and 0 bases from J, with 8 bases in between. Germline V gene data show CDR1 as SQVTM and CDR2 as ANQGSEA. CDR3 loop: CSVEEAVNTEAFF. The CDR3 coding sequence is TGCAGCGTTGAGGAGGCGGTGAACACTGAAGCTTTCTTT.

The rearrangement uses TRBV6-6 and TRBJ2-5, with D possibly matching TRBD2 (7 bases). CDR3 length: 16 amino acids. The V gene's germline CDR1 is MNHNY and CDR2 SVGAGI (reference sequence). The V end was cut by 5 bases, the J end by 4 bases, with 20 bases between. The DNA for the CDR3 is TGTGCCAGCAGTCTACTAGGGGGGGCGTTGGGAGAGACCCAGTACTTC. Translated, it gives CASSLLGGALGETQYF.

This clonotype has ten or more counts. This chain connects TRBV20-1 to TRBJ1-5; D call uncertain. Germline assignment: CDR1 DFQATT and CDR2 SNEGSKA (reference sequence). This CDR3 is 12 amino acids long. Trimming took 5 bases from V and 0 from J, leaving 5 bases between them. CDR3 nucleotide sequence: TGCAGTGCTGCCAATAGCAATCAGCCCCAGCATTTT. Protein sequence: CSAANSNQPQHF.

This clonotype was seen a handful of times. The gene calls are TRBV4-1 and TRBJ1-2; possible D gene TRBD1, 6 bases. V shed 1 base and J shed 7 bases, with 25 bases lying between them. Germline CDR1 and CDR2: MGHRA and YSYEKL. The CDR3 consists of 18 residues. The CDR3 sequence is CASSQVPLLRGHAGGYTF. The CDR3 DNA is TGCGCCAGCAGCCAAGTCCCTCTCCTCAGGGGCCACGCCGGTGGCTACACCTTC.

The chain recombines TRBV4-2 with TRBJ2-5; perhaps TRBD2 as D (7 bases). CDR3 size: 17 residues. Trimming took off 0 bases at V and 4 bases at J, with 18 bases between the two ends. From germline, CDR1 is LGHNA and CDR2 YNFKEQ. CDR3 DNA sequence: TGTGCCAGCAGCCAAGATGGGGGGGGCGAAGGAGGAGAGACCCAGTACTTC. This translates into CASSQDGGGEGGETQYF.

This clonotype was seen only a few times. For the CDR3, the DNA is TGTGCCAGCAGCTTCGGAAACTATGGCTACACCTTC. Translated: CASSFGNYGYTF. The J gene is TRBJ1-2, the V gene TRBV7-9; D not resolved. Germline CDR1 reads SEHNR; CDR2 reads FQNEAQ (reference sequence). V was shortened by 3 bases and J by 2 bases, with 4 bases between the two germline ends. The CDR3 extends over 12 amino acids.